This is a list of T cell receptor beta chains from one sample in a study of naive and memory T cell subsets. Via MiXCR, TCRdb re-called the UMI-ligation and nested PCR reads, giving one row per CDR3 protein. This sample has tens of thousands of distinct CDR3 sequences, with around 6.5% found just once. Sequencing was performed on central memory CD4+ T cells from blood. These TCRs come from a human donor in good health. Both conserved end residues are part of each CDR3. The order of the fields is clone size, D gene, V gene, J gene, CDR3 protein, CDR3 DNA. The D gene is left open where the match is weak. Clone size is stated in some rows and not others, as once, few, many or a class when expanded.

clone size: many; D gene: -; V gene: TRBV20-1; J gene: TRBJ1-2; CDR3 protein: CSARVNLNYGYTF; CDR3 DNA: TGCAGTGCTAGAGTAAACCTTAACTATGGCTACACCTTC
clone size: many; D gene: TRBD2; V gene: TRBV18; J gene: TRBJ2-3; CDR3 protein: CASSPSSRGATSTDTQYF; CDR3 DNA: TGTGCCAGCTCACCCAGTTCGCGGGGGGCGACTAGCACAGATACGCAGTATTTT
clone size: many; D gene: TRBD1; V gene: TRBV12-5; J gene: TRBJ2-3; CDR3 protein: CASGRGQVTDTQYF; CDR3 DNA: TGTGCTAGTGGCCGGGGACAGGTGACAGATACGCAGTATTTT
clone size: many; D gene: TRBD1; V gene: TRBV5-6; J gene: TRBJ2-1; CDR3 protein: CASSPLGWQGDNEQFF; CDR3 DNA: TGTGCCAGCAGCCCACTTGGGTGGCAGGGGGACAATGAGCAGTTCTTC
clone size: -; D gene: TRBD1; V gene: TRBV10-2; J gene: TRBJ1-1; CDR3 protein: CASKVRQGQKTEAFF; CDR3 DNA: TGCGCCAGCAAGGTTAGACAGGGCCAGAAAACTGAAGCTTTCTTT
clone size: many; D gene: -; V gene: TRBV18; J gene: TRBJ2-3; CDR3 protein: CASSPRQVTTDTQYF; CDR3 DNA: TGTGCCAGCTCACCGCGACAGGTGACCACAGATACGCAGTATTTT
clone size: -; D gene: -; V gene: TRBV7-9; J gene: TRBJ1-1; CDR3 protein: CASRGIQVNTEAFF; CDR3 DNA: TGTGCCAGCAGAGGAATCCAGGTGAACACTGAAGCTTTCTTT
clone size: many; D gene: -; V gene: TRBV7-8; J gene: TRBJ1-3; CDR3 protein: CASSLRGYSGNTIYF; CDR3 DNA: TGTGCCAGCAGCTTACGGGGATACTCTGGAAACACCATATATTTT
clone size: many; D gene: -; V gene: TRBV20-1; J gene: TRBJ2-1; CDR3 protein: CSGTLRVDNEQFF; CDR3 DNA: TGCAGTGGCACACTACGCGTAGACAATGAGCAGTTCTTC
clone size: -; D gene: TRBD1; V gene: TRBV20-1; J gene: TRBJ2-7; CDR3 protein: CSANGQGSSYEQYF; CDR3 DNA: TGCAGTGCCAACGGACAGGGAAGCTCCTACGAGCAGTACTTC
clone size: many; D gene: -; V gene: TRBV27; J gene: TRBJ1-4; CDR3 protein: CASSFLDEANEKLFF; CDR3 DNA: TGTGCCAGCAGTTTTTTGGACGAAGCTAATGAAAAACTGTTTTTT
clone size: many; D gene: -; V gene: TRBV4-3; J gene: TRBJ2-3; CDR3 protein: CASSRNTGPTDTQYF; CDR3 DNA: TGCGCCAGCAGCCGGAATACGGGCCCCACAGATACGCAGTATTTT
clone size: many; D gene: -; V gene: TRBV7-3; J gene: TRBJ1-1; CDR3 protein: CASSMGPNTEAFF; CDR3 DNA: TGTGCCAGCAGCATGGGGCCAAACACTGAAGCTTTCTTT
clone size: -; D gene: -; V gene: TRBV18; J gene: TRBJ2-3; CDR3 protein: CASSDGAQTDTQYF; CDR3 DNA: TGTGCCAGCTCAGACGGGGCCCAAACAGATACGCAGTATTTT
clone size: many; D gene: TRBD2; V gene: TRBV4-3; J gene: TRBJ2-3; CDR3 protein: CASSQGGSSGKTNTQYF; CDR3 DNA: TGCGCCAGCAGCCAAGGGGGTTCTAGCGGGAAAACTAATACGCAGTATTTT
clone size: -; D gene: -; V gene: TRBV20-1; J gene: TRBJ1-3; CDR3 protein: CSANHPLEGNTIYF; CDR3 DNA: TGCAGTGCTAACCATCCACTAGAAGGAAACACCATATATTTT
clone size: many; D gene: -; V gene: TRBV6-6; J gene: TRBJ1-5; CDR3 protein: CASSRGGGNQPQHF; CDR3 DNA: TGTGCCAGCAGCCGTGGGGGTGGCAATCAGCCCCAGCATTTT
clone size: many; D gene: -; V gene: TRBV27; J gene: TRBJ2-1; CDR3 protein: CASSFDNEQFF; CDR3 DNA: TGTGCCAGCAGCTTTGATAATGAGCAGTTCTTC
clone size: many; D gene: -; V gene: TRBV25-1; J gene: TRBJ1-3; CDR3 protein: CASSSGWTIYF; CDR3 DNA: TGTGCCAGCAGTAGCGGTTGGACCATATATTTT
clone size: few; D gene: TRBD1; V gene: TRBV12-3/TRBV12-4; J gene: TRBJ1-5; CDR3 protein: CASSTEGAGPQHF; CDR3 DNA: TGTGCCAGCAGCACAGAGGGGGCTGGGCCCCAGCATTTT
clone size: many; D gene: -; V gene: TRBV20-1; J gene: TRBJ2-1; CDR3 protein: CSASQGGVYNEQFF; CDR3 DNA: TGCAGTGCTTCTCAGGGGGGGGTCTACAATGAGCAGTTCTTC
clone size: many; D gene: -; V gene: TRBV20-1; J gene: TRBJ1-2; CDR3 protein: CSARYREDGYTF; CDR3 DNA: TGCAGTGCTAGGTACAGGGAGGATGGCTACACCTTC
clone size: many; D gene: -; V gene: TRBV5-1; J gene: TRBJ2-7; CDR3 protein: CASSRQGGEQYF; CDR3 DNA: TGCGCCAGCAGCCGACAGGGAGGCGAGCAGTACTTC